The clone carrying this T cell receptor beta chain has only one observation. The antigen remains unidentified. The data originate from a study of cytomegalovirus exposure and HLA in healthy donors. The study ran its PCR with 60 Vbeta and 13 Jbeta primers. Profiling relied on immunoSEQ multiplex PCR, and the TCRdb table lists in-frame clones only, not all of them. The data hold about 75,000 clones, with around 83% observed a single time. After removal of 0 bases from V and 0 bases from J, the junction contained 6 bases not matched to a gene. There are 18 residues in the CDR3. Germline CDR1 is SGHDT and CDR2 is YYEEEE. Overall study findings and caveats: With further analysis later on, most CMV-associated TCR beta chains appeared HLA-restricted. Previously analyzed data showed that most TCR beta V segments were productive at a frequency of about 87% or about 30%.

The sample consisted of PBMCs. The receptor comes from a man aged 65 to 85 in good health and CMV-seropositive. V usage is TRBV5-6 and J usage is TRBJ2-5, with 12 nucleotides matching TRBD2. The CDR3 DNA reads as TGTGCCAGCAGCTTGGCCCCCGGGACTAGCGGGCACCAAGAGACCCAGTACTTC. It is translated as CASSLAPGTSGHQETQYF. The full variable domain, in which reference TRBV5-6 and TRBJ2-5 provide the parts outside the CDR3, is DAGVTQSPTHLIKTRGQQVTLRCSPKSGHDTVSWYQQALGQGPQFIFQYYEEEERQRGNFPDRFSGHQFPNYSSELNVNALLLGDSALYLCASSLAPGTSGHQETQYFGPGTRLLVL.